The present T cell receptor (beta chain) was sequenced within a study of cytomegalovirus exposure and HLA in healthy donors. The study, taken as a whole, reports: Analysis was carried out at a later point, and it linked a missense DCLRE1C variant to TCR beta V- and J-gene trimming.

13 Jbeta primers and 60 Vbeta primers were used for the PCR. Clones were read by immunoSEQ multiplex PCR, and TCRdb kept only the in-frame ones, dropping some. This sample carries over 95,000 clones, 74% of them seen once, and the ten largest clones take roughly 4.2%. With respect to this clone: The target antigen is unknown.

Sequenced material: PBMCs. This receptor was obtained from a woman between 40 and 50 years old in good health and CMV-seropositive.

CDR3 amino acids: CASGLGDRGNIQYF. DNA for the CDR3: TGTGCTAGTGGTTTGGGGGACAGGGGAAACATTCAGTACTTC. This chain uses TRBV12-5 with TRBJ2-4, with 10 bases aligning to TRBD1. Germline V gene sequence: CDR1 LGHNT, CDR2 FRNRAP. V gave up 1 base and J gave up 6 bases; unmatched junction bases: 0. The CDR3 covers 14 residues.